This note documents a single T cell receptor beta chain sequence. This sample was included in a study of blood T cell repertoires in COVID-19. Study at large: Collection of acute and convalescent COVID-19 samples took place in the United States, Italy and Spain. PBMCs, B-cell-depleted T cells, or T cells were the source of the cDNA or gDNA that made up the material.

V was clipped by 6 bases and J by 7 bases, with 19 bases between them. The length of the CDR3 is 15 residues. CDR1 SGHTA and CDR2 FQGNSA come from the germline V gene. Authors' processing steps: Amplifying reference gene primers gave estimates of nucleated cell counts. TCRdb's table, derived via immunoSEQ multiplex PCR, lists solely in-frame clones and lacks some. Clone size and the V and J calls come from that table; the DNA yielded D and trimming. The repertoire holds tens of thousands of clones, with 75% to 80% as singletons. J is TRBJ1-5 and V is TRBV7-2, with TRBD1 as a possible D gene (5 bases). Source material: peripheral blood. The receptor was isolated from a human donor in a cohort sampled during active COVID-19. The CDR3 DNA follows: TGTGCCAGCAGTGCAGGGCGGGGTCGGGCACAGCCCCAGCATTTT. Protein product: CASSAGRGRAQPQHF.